The 32 T cell receptor beta chains presented below share a single source sample, sequenced in a study of shared clonotypes between healthy human individuals. Clones were read by immunoSEQ multiplex PCR, and TCRdb kept only the in-frame ones, dropping some. Of some 2,100,000 clones in the sample, just over 90% are singletons; the top ten hold roughly 1.7%. Naive CD8 cells comprised CD45RO-negative, CCR7-positively selected cells, excluding terminally differentiated effector memory CD45RA+ cells. Sequencing was done on a sample of naive CD8+ T cells from PBMCs. The origin of the receptors is a man in his late teens or twenties in good health. Some clones in this sample may be carry-over from other donors' samples.

This chain links TRBV5-1 with TRBJ1-4; 11 positions agree with TRBD1. This CDR3 is built from 16 residues. Germline-derived CDR1 and CDR2 are SGHRS and YFSETQ. V lost 0 bases, J lost 7 bases, and 5 bases stayed unmatched. Written as DNA, the CDR3 is TGCGCCAGCAGCTTGGCGGGACAGGGGGGAGGTGAAAAACTGTTTTTT. It codes for CASSLAGQGGGEKLFF.

This clone has just one count. The V gene is TRBV7-8, the J gene TRBJ2-7, with 8 nucleotides matching TRBD1. V was pared by 5 bases and J by 0 bases, with 9 bases of the junction left unmatched. CDR1 and CDR2 (germline): SGHVS, FQNEAQ. This CDR3 comprises 16 residues. The CDR3 region is CASSLIGDRYSYEQYF. The CDR3 DNA follows: TGTGCCAGCAGCCTGATTGGGGACAGGTACTCCTACGAGCAGTACTTC.

The V call is TRBV7-6, the J call TRBJ2-6, with TRBD1 as a possible D gene (6 bases). Germline V gene sequence: CDR1 SGHVS, CDR2 FNYEAQ. With 1 base removed from V and 2 bases from J, the gap between germline ends came to 18 bases. The length of the CDR3 is 19 residues. In DNA, the CDR3 is TGTGCCAGCAGCTTAGGGTTCTGGACAGAAGGACCTGGGGCCAACGTCCTGACTTTC. This gives the protein CASSLGFWTEGPGANVLTF.

This chain connects TRBV4-2 to TRBJ2-7; 7 nucleotides match TRBD2. J lost 4 bases, V lost 5 bases, and 8 bases had no gene match. The CDR3 consists of 14 residues. The germline gives CDR1 LGHNA, CDR2 YNFKEQ. The CDR3 nucleotides read TGTGCCAGCAGCGGCGGACTAGTTGGATACGAGCAGTACTTC. Protein sequence: CASSGGLVGYEQYF.

V is TRBV2 and J is TRBJ2-3; D is ambiguous. Deletions cut 2 bases from V and 0 bases from J, with 15 bases between. From germline, CDR1 is SNHLY and CDR2 FYNNEI. CDR3 length equals 17 residues. The CDR3 nucleotides read TGTGCCAGCAGTGAACCCTCTAAGCGAATTAGCACAGATACGCAGTATTTT. Amino acids: CASSEPSKRISTDTQYF.

The J gene is TRBJ2-7, the V gene TRBV5-1, with a possible D match to TRBD1 (6 bases). The CDR3 is 14 residues long. Trimming left V 4 bases short and J 0 bases short, with 11 bases between. The germline CDR1 and CDR2 sequences are SGHRS and YFSETQ. The CDR3 loop reads CASSASRGSYEQYF. CDR3 sequence (DNA): TGCGCCAGCAGCGCAAGCAGGGGCTCCTACGAGCAGTACTTC. The whole variable domain, filled in from reference TRBV5-1 and TRBJ2-7, reads KAGVTQTPRYLIKTRGQQVTLSCSPISGHRSVSWYQQTPGQGLQFLFEYFSETQRNKGNFPGRFSGRQFSNSRSEMNVSTLELGDSALYLCASSASRGSYEQYFGPGTRLTVT.

The V gene is TRBV29-1, the J gene TRBJ2-1; tentative D call: TRBD2 (5 bases). This CDR3 contains 13 residues. Trimming left V 5 bases short and J 4 bases short, with 12 bases between. Germline CDR1 reads SQVTM; CDR2 reads ANQGSEA. The CDR3 region is CSVYVANYNEQFF. The CDR3 nucleotides read TGCAGCGTTTATGTAGCGAATTACAATGAGCAGTTCTTC.

This clone was recorded once. The CDR3 spells CASSLEGGWATDTQYF. The CDR3 nucleotides read TGTGCCAGCAGCTTAGAGGGGGGCTGGGCCACAGATACGCAGTATTTT. The rearrangement uses TRBV7-9 and TRBJ2-3; D may correspond to TRBD1 or TRBD2 (6 bases each). V dropped 1 base and J dropped 2 bases, with 13 bases sitting between them. The CDR3 is 16 residues long. From germline, CDR1 is SEHNR and CDR2 FQNEAQ (reference sequence).

In the case of this clone: Different DNA sequences within this sample yield the same CDR3. V gene TRBV7-2 combines with J gene TRBJ2-3; D is unresolved. Trimming left V 1 base short and J 0 bases short, with 8 bases between. Germline CDR1 is SGHTA and CDR2 is FQGNSA. This CDR3 region has 15 residues. CDR3: CASSLGTASTDTQYF. The CDR3 coding sequence is TGTGCCAGCAGCTTAGGGACGGCCAGCACAGATACGCAGTATTTT.

The gene calls are TRBV9 and TRBJ2-7, with D perhaps assigned TRBD1 or TRBD2 (5 bases each). Germline CDR1 SGDLS, CDR2 YYNGEE. Deletions cut 0 bases from V and 4 bases from J, with 17 bases between. The length of the CDR3 is 16 residues. The CDR3 here is CASSVVVWGPLYEQYF. CDR3 sequence (DNA): TGTGCCAGCAGCGTAGTAGTATGGGGACCTCTTTACGAGCAGTACTTC. The full variable domain, rest sourced from reference TRBV9 and TRBJ2-7, is DSGVTQTPKHLITATGQRVTLRCSPRSGDLSVYWYQQSLDQGLQFLIQYYNGEERAKGNILERFSAQQFPDLHSELNLSSLELGDSALYFCASSVVVWGPLYEQYFGPGTRLTVT.

This clone was counted only a few times. The V gene is TRBV7-9, the J gene TRBJ1-1; tentatively, D is TRBD1 (5 bases). Germline CDR1 SEHNR, CDR2 FQNEAQ (reference sequence). V lost 1 base and J 5 bases, leaving 14 bases between the germline ends. This CDR3 has 15 amino acids. This CDR3 is CASSLVLGRGTEAFF. CDR3 DNA sequence: TGTGCCAGCAGCTTAGTTCTAGGGAGGGGTACTGAAGCTTTCTTT.

The chain couples TRBV5-6 to TRBJ1-1; 7 nucleotides agree with TRBD1. The germline V gene has CDR1 SGHDT and CDR2 YYEEEE. Trimming at V came to 1 base and at J to 10 bases, leaving 7 bases not matched to a gene. CDR3 length equals 13 residues. CDR3 bases: TGTGCCAGCAGCTTGTCCTACAGGGGATCAGCTTTCTTT. Translation: CASSLSYRGSAFF. Full variable domain (rest looked up from reference TRBV5-6 and TRBJ1-1): DAGVTQSPTHLIKTRGQQVTLRCSPKSGHDTVSWYQQALGQGPQFIFQYYEEEERQRGNFPDRFSGHQFPNYSSELNVNALLLGDSALYLCASSLSYRGSAFFGQGTRLTVV.

V usage is TRBV2 and J usage is TRBJ1-1; D remains unclear. Looked up from germline, CDR1 is SNHLY and CDR2 is FYNNEI. The V gene lost 8 bases and the J gene lost 0 bases, with 19 bases spanning the gap. This CDR3 has 16 residues. The CDR3 nucleotides read TGTGCCAGCGAATTATATCCGATTCAGTTGAACACTGAAGCTTTCTTT. Translated, it gives CASELYPIQLNTEAFF.

The chain combines TRBV28 with TRBJ2-5, with 8 bases lining up with TRBD2. The junction had 19 bases not matched to a gene; V was cut back by 4 bases and J by 9 bases. The CDR3 is made up of 17 amino acids. CDR1 is MDHEN and CDR2 is SYDVKM in the germline V gene. The CDR3 DNA follows: TGTGCCAGCAGTTCCGAAATGACTAGCGCCGACCACGCGGCCCAGTACTTC. As protein: CASSSEMTSADHAAQYF.

The chain carries TRBV11-2 and TRBJ2-3; no reliable D call. Per germline, CDR1 SGHAT and CDR2 FQNNGV. V was shortened by 4 bases and J by 1 base, with 9 bases between the two germline ends. The CDR3 covers 14 residues. CDR3 bases: TGTGCCAGCAGCTCCTACCGCGGCACAGATACGCAGTATTTT. Residues: CASSSYRGTDTQYF.

The rearrangement uses TRBV19 and TRBJ1-1; no reliable D call. The V end was cut by 0 bases, the J end by 6 bases, with 14 bases between. The length of the CDR3 is 15 residues. Germline CDR1 reads LNHDA; CDR2 reads SQIVND (reference sequence). In nucleotides, the CDR3 is TGTGCCAGTAGTATAGATCGGGAGGGAGGCGCTGAAGCTTTCTTT. This gives the protein CASSIDREGGAEAFF.

The chain recombines TRBV7-8 with TRBJ2-7; 11 bases align to TRBD2. V lost 3 bases to trimming and J lost 4 bases; unmatched junction nucleotides: 5. Germline CDR1 is SGHVS and CDR2 is FQNEAQ. CDR3 length: 15 residues. Here the CDR3 DNA reads TGTGCCAGCAGCTTTCTGACTAGCGGGAAATACGAGCAGTACTTC. Protein sequence: CASSFLTSGKYEQYF.

To note about this clone: This specimen includes other DNA sequences encoding the same CDR3. The CDR3 reads CASSSGTGANYGYTF. In DNA, the CDR3 is TGTGCCAGCAGTTCTGGGACAGGCGCTAACTATGGCTACACCTTC. The V and J genes are TRBV7-9 and TRBJ1-2; 8 bases match TRBD1. The CDR3 runs to 15 residues. Trimming removed 6 bases from V and 0 bases from J; junction bases left unmatched: 6. The germline CDR1 and CDR2 sequences are SEHNR and FQNEAQ (reference sequence). The full variable domain, completed using reference TRBV7-9 and TRBJ1-2, is DTGVSQNPRHKITKRGQNVTFRCDPISEHNRLYWYRQTLGQGPEFLTYFQNEAQLEKSRLLSDRFSAERPKGSFSTLEIQRTEQGDSAMYLCASSSGTGANYGYTFGSGTRLTVV.

The genes are TRBV4-3 and TRBJ1-1; D may be TRBD1 (6 bases). The CDR3 consists of 18 residues. The V end was cut by 2 bases, the J end by 0 bases, with 19 bases between. Germline lookup yields CDR1 LGHNA and CDR2 YSLEER. CDR3 bases: TGCGCCAGCAGCCAAAGGTTACCGCCCAGGGGCATGAACACTGAAGCTTTCTTT. Protein product: CASSQRLPPRGMNTEAFF.

Only one count was recorded for this clone. The chain uses TRBV9 and TRBJ2-5, with D maybe TRBD2 (6 bases). Germline V gives CDR1 SGDLS, CDR2 YYNGEE. Trimming left V 0 bases short and J 2 bases short, with 11 bases between. There are 15 residues in the CDR3. CDR3 coding DNA: TGTGCCAGCAGCGTAGACTGGGGAGGACAAGAGACCCAGTACTTC. The encoded protein is CASSVDWGGQETQYF.

The CDR3 region is CASSERWKEVGGPQHF. Here the CDR3 DNA reads TGTGCCAGTAGTGAGAGGTGGAAGGAGGTAGGGGGGCCCCAGCATTTT. The genes are TRBV19 and TRBJ1-5; possibly TRBD1 for D (6 bases). V dropped 5 bases and J dropped 9 bases, with 23 bases sitting between them. The germline V gene has CDR1 LNHDA and CDR2 SQIVND (reference sequence). The CDR3 totals 16 residues.

The chain carries TRBV4-1 and TRBJ2-1; D ambiguous. Germline lookup yields CDR1 MGHRA and CDR2 YSYEKL. CDR3 size: 16 residues. Trimming took 0 bases from V and 3 from J, leaving 12 bases between them. CDR3 bases: TGCGCCAGCAGCCAAGAGCCAGCGCCTGACTACAATGAGCAGTTCTTC. It encodes CASSQEPAPDYNEQFF.

V gene TRBV28 combines with J gene TRBJ2-7; 8 bases align to TRBD1. Per germline, CDR1 MDHEN and CDR2 SYDVKM. J was trimmed by 0 bases and V by 6 bases; bases with no gene match: 7. The CDR3 covers 15 residues. CDR3: CASSFGQGGSYEQYF. CDR3 DNA: TGTGCCAGCAGCTTTGGACAGGGAGGCTCCTACGAGCAGTACTTC.

The J gene is TRBJ1-1, the V gene TRBV19, with 7 bases identical to TRBD1. Per the germline V gene, CDR1 is LNHDA and CDR2 is SQIVND (reference sequence). The trim removed 5 bases at V and 10 bases at J, leaving 7 bases unmatched. This CDR3 has 12 amino acids. The CDR3 sequence: CASSVQGSGAFF. The CDR3 coding sequence is TGTGCCAGTAGTGTACAGGGGAGTGGAGCTTTCTTT. Full variable domain (outside the CDR3, taken from reference TRBV19 and TRBJ1-1): DGGITQSPKYLFRKEGQNVTLSCEQNLNHDAMYWYRQDPGQGLRLIYYSQIVNDFQKGDIAEGYSVSREKKESFPLTVTSAQKNPTAFYLCASSVQGSGAFFGQGTRLTVV.

The V gene is TRBV6-1, the J gene TRBJ1-1; unclear D gene. V shed 7 bases and J shed 6 bases, with 6 bases lying between them. This CDR3 is built from 10 residues. Germline CDR1 and CDR2: MNHNS and SASEGT. CDR3 DNA: TGTGCCAGCATGGGAGCTGAAGCTTTCTTT. The encoded protein is CASMGAEAFF.

This clone has only a few counts. Different DNA sequences within this sample yield the same CDR3. V is TRBV4-3 and J is TRBJ2-7, with 11 bases that match TRBD1. This CDR3 comprises 14 residues. Germline V gene sequence: CDR1 LGHNA, CDR2 YSLEER. Germline trimming cut 4 bases from V and 4 bases from J; bases unmatched to any gene: 3. CDR3 bases: TGCGCCAGCAGCCCTGGGACAGGGGGGTACGAGCAGTACTTC. This sequence encodes CASSPGTGGYEQYF.

Notes on this clone: Sequence at one end of the junction differs from germline and may be a read error. The chain is built from TRBV28 and TRBJ2-7; D assignment may be TRBD1 or TRBD2 (5 bases each). The CDR3 contains 14 residues. CDR1 is MDHEN, CDR2 SYDVKM, per germline. CDR3 residues: CASTLGEGRKVRNF. The CDR3 DNA reads TGTGCCAGCACCCTCGGCGAGGGGCGAAAGGTTAGAAACTTC.

The chain carries TRBV6-1 and TRBJ2-6; a weak D match, TRBD2 (6 bases). Trimming shortened V by 4 bases and J by 1 base, and 8 bases separated the two germline ends. Germline V gene data show CDR1 as MNHNS and CDR2 as SASEGT. This CDR3 comprises 15 residues. CDR3 coding DNA: TGTGCCAGCAGTGGCGGGATTTCTGGGGCCAACGTCCTGACTTTC. This encodes CASSGGISGANVLTF.

The chain links TRBV5-6 to TRBJ2-1; D perhaps matches TRBD2 (6 bases). The germline V gene encodes CDR1 SGHDT and CDR2 YYEEEE. Between the trimmed V and J ends, which lost 2 bases and 2 bases, there was a span of 17 bases. There are 17 residues in the CDR3. The CDR3 here is CASSLGLLATPYNEQFF. The CDR3 region has the DNA TGTGCCAGCAGCTTAGGGTTACTAGCTACCCCCTACAATGAGCAGTTCTTC.

The chain couples TRBV14 to TRBJ1-4; the D is unclear. Deletions cut 0 bases from V and 7 bases from J, with 12 bases between. CDR3 length: 15 residues. Germline CDR1 is SGHDN and CDR2 is FVKESK. The CDR3 region is CASSQENFGGEKLFF. The CDR3 DNA is TGTGCCAGCAGCCAAGAGAATTTTGGCGGTGAAAAACTGTTTTTT. Drawing the rest from reference TRBV14 and TRBJ1-4, the complete variable domain is EAGVTQFPSHSVIEKGQTVTLRCDPISGHDNLYWYRRVMGKEIKFLLHFVKESKQDESGMPNNRFLAERTGGTYSTLKVQPAELEDSGVYFCASSQENFGGEKLFFGSGTQLSVL.

This chain uses TRBV19 with TRBJ2-1; 9 nucleotides match TRBD2. The V and J ends lost 4 bases and 5 bases, in that order; junction bases with no gene match: 6. Germline V gene lookup returns CDR1 LNHDA and CDR2 SQIVND (reference sequence). The CDR3 has 15 amino acids. The CDR3 reads CASSRWAGGDNEQFF. CDR3 bases: TGTGCCAGTAGTAGATGGGCGGGAGGGGACAATGAGCAGTTCTTC.

V usage is TRBV9 and J usage is TRBJ2-5; TRBD1 matches at 10 bases. Trimming took 4 bases from V and 1 from J; bases not matched to a gene: 7. CDR3 length: 16 amino acids. Germline V gene sequence: CDR1 SGDLS, CDR2 YYNGEE. The CDR3 spells CASSPDGTGVQETQYF. In DNA, the CDR3 is TGTGCCAGCAGCCCCGACGGGACAGGGGTCCAAGAGACCCAGTACTTC.